This is a list of T cell receptor beta chains from one sample in a study of cytotoxic CD8 clonotypes in ibrutinib-treated CLL. Generated by immunoSEQ multiplex PCR, the TCRdb table keeps only in-frame clones and is missing some. Found here are under 200,000 clones, 84% of them singletons; the top ten hold about 4.5%. The specimen comprised PBMCs, sampled after 24 months of ibrutinib treatment. Receptors were obtained from a human donor with chronic lymphocytic leukemia. Both conserved end residues are part of each CDR3. A D gene is named only where the DNA matches it firmly. Some rows have no size entry. The others give once, few or many, or a class for an expanded clone.

d_call	clone_size	v_call	j_call	cdr3_aa	cdr3_nt
.	few	TRBV7-2	TRBJ1-2	CASSRGVGRGYTF	TGTGCCAGCAGCCGAGGGGTGGGAAGGGGCTACACCTTC
.	few	TRBV7-2	TRBJ1-4	CASTPGGGLGEKLFF	TGTGCCAGCACCCCCGGAGGGGGATTAGGTGAAAAACTGTTTTTT
.	.	TRBV30	TRBJ2-3	CAWTGIGARTDTQYF	TGTGCCTGGACGGGGATAGGGGCACGCACAGATACGCAGTATTTT
TRBD2	.	TRBV13	TRBJ2-7	CASRGLAVSYEQYF	TGTGCCAGCAGGGGACTAGCGGTTTCCTACGAGCAGTACTTC
TRBD1	.	TRBV5-4	TRBJ2-3	CASSPGTGVSDTQYF	TGTGCCAGCAGCCCAGGGACAGGAGTGTCGGATACGCAGTATTTT
.	.	TRBV18	TRBJ1-4	CASSQEGAATNEKLFF	TGTGCCAGCTCTCAAGAGGGTGCTGCAACTAATGAAAAACTGTTTTTT
.	.	TRBV6-5	TRBJ1-5	CASSYRSGTNQPQHF	TGTGCCAGCAGTTACAGATCGGGGACCAATCAGCCCCAGCATTTT
TRBD2	.	TRBV7-3	TRBJ2-2	CASSPQGLASTGELFF	TGTGCCAGCAGCCCCCAAGGACTAGCGAGCACCGGGGAGCTGTTTTTT
TRBD2	.	TRBV5-1	TRBJ2-3	CASSWTSGGAGDTQYF	TGCGCCAGCAGCTGGACTAGCGGGGGGGCCGGGGATACGCAGTATTTT
.	.	TRBV5-1	TRBJ2-5	CASSLGGAQETQYF	TGCGCCAGCAGCTTGGGAGGGGCCCAAGAGACCCAGTACTTC
.	.	TRBV7-9	TRBJ1-2	CASSSTGYGYTF	TGTGCCAGCAGTTCAACAGGGTATGGCTACACCTTC
.	.	TRBV10-1	TRBJ1-1	CASSERAGEAFF	TGCGCCAGCAGTGAACGCGCTGGGGAAGCTTTCTTT
.	few	TRBV6-5	TRBJ1-1	CASSPREGNTEAFF	TGTGCCAGCAGCCCCAGGGAGGGGAACACTGAAGCTTTCTTT
TRBD2	.	TRBV13	TRBJ2-1	CASSFGLANEQFF	TGTGCCAGCAGCTTCGGACTAGCCAATGAGCAGTTCTTC
TRBD1	.	TRBV4-1	TRBJ1-5	CASSHRDRDNQPQHF	TGCGCCAGCAGCCATCGGGACAGGGACAATCAGCCCCAGCATTTT
TRBD2	.	TRBV6-6	TRBJ2-1	CASRPSGGHSYNEQFF	TGTGCCAGCAGACCTAGCGGGGGCCACTCCTACAATGAGCAGTTCTTC
.	.	TRBV6-6	TRBJ1-4	CASSRQEAGEKLFF	TGTGCCAGCAGTCGACAGGAGGCAGGCGAAAAACTGTTTTTT
.	.	TRBV7-3	TRBJ1-4	CASSLTGGEKLFF	TGTGCCAGCAGCTTAACTGGTGGGGAAAAACTGTTTTTT
.	.	TRBV6-6	TRBJ1-5	CASSYKGVGNQPQHF	TGTGCCAGCAGTTACAAAGGGGTGGGCAATCAGCCCCAGCATTTT
.	.	TRBV21-1	TRBJ2-7	CASSKGVGRNYEQYF	TGTGCCAGCAGCAAAGGAGTAGGTCGGAACTACGAGCAGTACTTC
.	.	TRBV5-4	TRBJ1-1	CASSLKREKEAFF	TGTGCCAGCAGCTTGAAGAGGGAGAAGGAAGCTTTCTTT
.	.	TRBV7-9	TRBJ1-5	CASSLNSNQPQHF	TGTGCCAGCAGCTTAAACAGCAATCAGCCCCAGCATTTT
TRBD2	.	TRBV9	TRBJ2-1	CASSGRLAGDEQFF	TGTGCCAGCAGCGGACGACTAGCGGGAGATGAGCAGTTCTTC
.	.	TRBV7-9	TRBJ1-1	CASSPPGNTEAFF	TGTGCCAGCAGCCCCCCAGGGAACACTGAAGCTTTCTTT
TRBD1	many	TRBV27	TRBJ1-6	CASSRPGQGNSPLHF	TGTGCCAGCAGTAGACCGGGACAGGGTAATTCACCCCTCCACTTT